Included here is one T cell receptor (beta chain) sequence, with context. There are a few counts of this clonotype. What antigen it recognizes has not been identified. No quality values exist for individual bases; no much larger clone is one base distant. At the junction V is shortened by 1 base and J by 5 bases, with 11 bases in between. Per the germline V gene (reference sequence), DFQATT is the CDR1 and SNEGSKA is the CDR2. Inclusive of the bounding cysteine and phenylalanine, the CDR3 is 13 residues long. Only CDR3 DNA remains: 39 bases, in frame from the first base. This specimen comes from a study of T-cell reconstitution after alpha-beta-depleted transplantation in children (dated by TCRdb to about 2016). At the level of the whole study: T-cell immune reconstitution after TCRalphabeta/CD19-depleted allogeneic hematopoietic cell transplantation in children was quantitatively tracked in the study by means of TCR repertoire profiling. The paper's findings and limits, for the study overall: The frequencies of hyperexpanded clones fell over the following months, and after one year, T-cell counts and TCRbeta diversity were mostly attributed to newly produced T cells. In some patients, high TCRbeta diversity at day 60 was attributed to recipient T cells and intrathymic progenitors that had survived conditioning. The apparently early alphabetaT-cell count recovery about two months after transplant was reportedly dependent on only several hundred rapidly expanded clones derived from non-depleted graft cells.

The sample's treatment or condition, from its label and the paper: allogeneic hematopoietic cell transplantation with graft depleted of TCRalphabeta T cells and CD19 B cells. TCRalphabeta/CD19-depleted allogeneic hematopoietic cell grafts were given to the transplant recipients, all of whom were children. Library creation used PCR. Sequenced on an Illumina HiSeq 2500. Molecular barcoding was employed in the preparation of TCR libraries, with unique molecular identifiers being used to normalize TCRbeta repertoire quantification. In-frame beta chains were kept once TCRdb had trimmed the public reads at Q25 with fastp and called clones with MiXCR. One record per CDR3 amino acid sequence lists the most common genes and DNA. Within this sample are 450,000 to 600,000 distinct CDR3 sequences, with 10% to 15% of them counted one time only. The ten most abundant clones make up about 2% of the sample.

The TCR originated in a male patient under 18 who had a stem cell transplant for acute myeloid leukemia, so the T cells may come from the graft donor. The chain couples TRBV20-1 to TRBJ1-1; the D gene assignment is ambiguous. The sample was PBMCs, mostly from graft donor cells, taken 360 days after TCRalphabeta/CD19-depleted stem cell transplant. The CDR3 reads CSARGARTTEAFF. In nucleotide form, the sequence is TGCAGTGCTAGAGGAGCCCGGACGACTGAAGCTTTCTTT.